The 21 T cell receptor beta chains below come from one sample, sequenced in a study of Graves' ophthalmopathy and Graves' hyperthyroidism. TCR beta CDR3 amplification used RNA transcripts. HTBI primers primed a first-round RT-PCR, and a second-round multiplex PCR followed. Via MiXCR, TCRdb re-called the multiplex PCR reads, giving one row per CDR3 protein. The table lists hundreds of thousands of distinct CDR3 sequences, around an eighth of them singletons. The sample taken for sequencing was blood. The receptors come from a woman in her twenties or thirties with Graves' ophthalmopathy.

This chain joins TRBV5-1 and TRBJ2-7; D is perhaps TRBD2 (5 bases). The CDR3 has 16 residues. V gave up 0 bases and J gave up 0 bases, with 13 bases separating them. Germline loops: CDR1 SGHRS, CDR2 YFSETQ. The CDR3 nucleotides are TGCGCCAGCAGCTTGGCCCGCACGGGGAGCTCCTACGAGCAGTACTTC. Translation: CASSLARTGSSYEQYF. The full variable domain, completed using reference TRBV5-1 and TRBJ2-7, is KAGVTQTPRYLIKTRGQQVTLSCSPISGHRSVSWYQQTPGQGLQFLFEYFSETQRNKGNFPGRFSGRQFSNSRSEMNVSTLELGDSALYLCASSLARTGSSYEQYFGPGTRLTVT.

This clonotype has at least ten counts. The CDR3 reads CASSREGAGQPQHF. The CDR3 bases are TGTGCCAGCAGCCGGGAAGGGGCCGGTCAGCCCCAGCATTTT. The chain recombines TRBV7-6 with TRBJ1-5; TRBD1 might be the D (5 bases). Germline V CDR1 and CDR2: SGHVS, FNYEAQ. The CDR3 extends over 14 amino acids. The ends were cut back, 5 bases at V and 6 bases at J, with 14 bases in the middle.

This clonotype was picked up many times. The chain employs TRBV3-1 and TRBJ1-1; D possibly corresponds to TRBD1 (5 bases). CDR3 size: 15 residues. Germline V gene lookup returns CDR1 LGHDT and CDR2 YNNKEL (reference sequence). Deletions cut 4 bases from V and 0 bases from J, with 12 bases between. In DNA, the CDR3 is TGTGCCAGCAGCCCAATTCCAGGGTTGAACACTGAAGCTTTCTTT. It encodes CASSPIPGLNTEAFF.

This clonotype was observed at least ten times. This chain connects TRBV20-1 to TRBJ2-5; D not certain. V lost 0 bases to trimming and J lost 5 bases, with 13 bases between them. The CDR3 is made up of 14 amino acids. Germline CDR1 is DFQATT and CDR2 is SNEGSKA (reference sequence). The CDR3 DNA sequence: TGCAGTGCTAGAGATACCCAGCGAAGGGAGACCCAGTACTTC. This encodes CSARDTQRRETQYF.

This chain joins TRBV12-3 or TRBV12-4 and TRBJ2-7; D assignment may be TRBD1 or TRBD2 (5 bases each). Trimming shortened V by 3 bases and J by 6 bases, and 12 bases separated the two germline ends. CDR3 length: 13 residues. CDR3: CASSLIGTFEQYF. For the CDR3, the DNA is TGTGCCAGCAGTTTGATCGGGACCTTCGAGCAGTACTTC.

This clonotype has a count of ten or more. V gene TRBV3-1 combines with J gene TRBJ2-5, with D tentatively TRBD2 (5 bases). The germline V gene has CDR1 LGHDT and CDR2 YNNKEL (reference sequence). This CDR3 has 14 amino acids. Trimming cost V 2 bases and J 1 base, with 8 bases left between them. The CDR3, as DNA: TGTGCCAGCAGCCAAATCAGCGGCCAAGAGACCCAGTACTTC. It encodes CASSQISGQETQYF.

The sample holds a few counts of this clonotype. This chain joins TRBV27 and TRBJ2-7, with D possibly TRBD1 on 5 matching bases. V gave up 5 bases and J gave up 0 bases, with 14 bases separating them. The CDR3 covers 15 residues. Germline V lookup: CDR1 MNHEY, CDR2 SMNVEV (reference sequence). CDR3 loop: CASSLHRPDSYEQYF. CDR3 sequence (DNA): TGTGCCAGCAGTCTCCACAGGCCCGACTCCTACGAGCAGTACTTC.

The rearrangement links TRBV12-3 or TRBV12-4 to TRBJ2-7, with 8 bases lining up with TRBD1. The V segment lost 5 bases and the J segment 0 bases; nucleotides outside the gene matches: 15. The CDR3 runs to 18 residues. The CDR3 spells CASSRGQGTISVSYEQYF. For the CDR3, the DNA is TGTGCCAGCAGTCGCGGACAGGGAACAATAAGTGTCTCCTACGAGCAGTACTTC.

This clonotype occurred many times. This chain joins TRBV5-1 and TRBJ1-1; TRBD1 might be the D (5 bases). CDR1 SGHRS and CDR2 YFSETQ come from the germline V gene. Trimming removed 3 bases from V and 0 bases from J, with 12 bases in between. CDR3 size: 15 residues. CDR3 coding DNA: TGCGCCAGCAGCTCCAGGGCGAGCGTGAACACTGAAGCTTTCTTT. Translated, it gives CASSSRASVNTEAFF.

This clonotype was detected many times. This chain connects TRBV5-1 to TRBJ1-2; 10 nucleotides agree with TRBD1. This CDR3 contains 13 residues. The V gene end was trimmed by 3 bases and the J gene end by 9 bases; junction bases not matched to a gene: 5. The V gene's germline CDR1 is SGHRS and CDR2 YFSETQ. Written as DNA, the CDR3 is TGCGCCAGCAGCTGGACAGGGGGTCTGAGCTACACCTTC. Translation: CASSWTGGLSYTF.

This clonotype came up once. CDR3 protein: CASSDEAGSYEQYF. In DNA, the CDR3 is TGTGCCAGCAGTGATGAAGCGGGGAGCTACGAGCAGTACTTC. The chain uses TRBV6-2 or TRBV6-3 and TRBJ2-7; 7 nucleotides line up with TRBD2. The germline CDR1 and CDR2 sequences are MNHEY and SVGEGT. CDR3 length equals 14 residues. With 5 bases clipped from V and 3 bases from J, the junction kept 7 bases outside the gene matches.

The chain joins TRBV29-1 to TRBJ1-1, with D possibly TRBD1 on 6 matching bases. Per the germline V gene, CDR1 is SQVTM and CDR2 is ANQGSEA. The V end lost 6 bases, the J end lost 3 bases, and 17 bases lay between the germline ends. This CDR3 spans 14 amino acids. CDR3 DNA sequence: TGCAGCGTCGACACGGGGGGGCTAGACACTGAAGCTTTCTTT. Translating it yields CSVDTGGLDTEAFF.

This clonotype has ten or more counts. This chain joins TRBV6-5 and TRBJ2-7; TRBD1 aligns across 8 bases. With V trimmed by 0 bases and J by 6 bases, 1 base remained unmatched. CDR3 size: 13 residues. Germline-derived CDR1 and CDR2 are MNHEY and SVGAGI. The CDR3 DNA reads as TGTGCCAGCAGTTACTCGACAGGGGCCGAGCAGTACTTC. As protein: CASSYSTGAEQYF.

This clonotype has at least ten counts. The chain employs TRBV6-1 and TRBJ2-7; no clear D gene. V was cut by 2 bases and J by 5 bases, with 4 bases left in between. CDR1 and CDR2 (germline): MNHNS, SASEGT. CDR3 length equals 11 residues. CDR3 sequence (DNA): TGTGCCAGCAGTGAACCGGACGAGCAGTACTTC. This gives the protein CASSEPDEQYF.

The V and J genes are TRBV12-3 or TRBV12-4 and TRBJ2-5, with 9 bases matching TRBD2. Trimming took 2 bases from V and 4 from J; bases not matched to a gene: 8. The CDR3 is made up of 16 amino acids. The chain's CDR3 is CASSLRPSGNGETQYF. For the CDR3, the DNA is TGTGCCAGCAGTTTACGGCCTAGCGGGAACGGAGAGACCCAGTACTTC.

Note on this clonotype: A much larger clone differs from this one at a single base, so this may be a read error. Because the CDR3 is missing its conserved closing phenylalanine or tryptophan, this is likely a read error. V usage is TRBV2 and J usage is TRBJ1-2; D is unclear. Trimming shortened V by 2 bases and J by 4 bases, and 8 bases separated the two germline ends. Germline CDR1 is SNHLY and CDR2 is FYNNEI. The CDR3 length is 13 residues. CDR3 DNA sequence: TGTGCCAGCAGTGAAAGGGTAATCTATGGCTACACCCTC. This codes for CASSERVIYGYTL.

The gene calls are TRBV29-1 and TRBJ2-5; 9 nucleotides agree with TRBD2. The CDR3 sequence is 14 residues long. V was clipped by 4 bases and J by 4 bases; unmatched bases: 7. CDR1 SQVTM and CDR2 ANQGSEA come from the germline V gene. The CDR3 DNA reads TGCAGCGTTGGGCCTAGCGGGGCCCCAGAGACCCAGTACTTC. It translates to CSVGPSGAPETQYF.

This clonotype was seen many times. The chain couples TRBV5-1 to TRBJ2-7; TRBD1 matches 9 bases. Germline lookup yields CDR1 SGHRS and CDR2 YFSETQ. The V segment lost 3 bases and the J segment 5 bases; nucleotides outside the gene matches: 6. The CDR3 consists of 14 residues. This CDR3 is CASSSGQGKDEQYF. The CDR3 region has the DNA TGCGCCAGCAGCTCGGGACAGGGAAAAGACGAGCAGTACTTC.

This clonotype was counted ten times or more. The V call is TRBV9, the J call TRBJ1-2; D remains unclear. The CDR3 has 16 residues. Trimming removed 1 base from V and 4 bases from J, with 17 bases in between. The germline V gene encodes CDR1 SGDLS and CDR2 YYNGEE. The CDR3 coding sequence is TGTGCCAGCAGCGTATCGGAAGGGCCACAAATCTATGGCTACACCTTC. This translates into CASSVSEGPQIYGYTF.

This clonotype was seen repeatedly, ten times or more. The chain employs TRBV28 and TRBJ2-7; 10 positions agree with TRBD2. The trim removed 4 bases at V and 4 bases at J, leaving 7 bases unmatched. This CDR3 contains 15 residues. Germline assignment: CDR1 MDHEN and CDR2 SYDVKM. The CDR3 here is CASSSERGGGYEQYF. CDR3 DNA: TGTGCCAGCAGTTCGGAGCGGGGGGGAGGGTACGAGCAGTACTTC.

This clonotype was observed at least ten times. Its ends do not fully match the called genes, so a read error is possible. The chain has TRBV20-1 and TRBJ1-1; D gene uncertain. In germline, CDR1 is DFQATT, CDR2 SNEGSKA (reference sequence). The CDR3 sequence is 13 residues long. CDR3 protein: CSARGRKNTEAFF. DNA for the CDR3: TGCAGTGCCAGAGGACGGAAGAACACTGAAGCTTTCTTT.